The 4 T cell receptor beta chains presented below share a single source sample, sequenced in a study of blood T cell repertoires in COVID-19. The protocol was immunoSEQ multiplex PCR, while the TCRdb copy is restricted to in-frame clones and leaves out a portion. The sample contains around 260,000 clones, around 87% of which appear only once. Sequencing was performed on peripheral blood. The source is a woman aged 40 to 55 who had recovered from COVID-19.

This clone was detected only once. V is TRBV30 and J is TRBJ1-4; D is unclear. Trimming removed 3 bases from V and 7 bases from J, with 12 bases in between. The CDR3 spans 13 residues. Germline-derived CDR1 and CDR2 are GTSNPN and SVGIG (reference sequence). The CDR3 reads CAWSRMRSEKLFF. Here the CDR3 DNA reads TGTGCCTGGAGCCGAATGAGGAGTGAAAAACTGTTTTTT.

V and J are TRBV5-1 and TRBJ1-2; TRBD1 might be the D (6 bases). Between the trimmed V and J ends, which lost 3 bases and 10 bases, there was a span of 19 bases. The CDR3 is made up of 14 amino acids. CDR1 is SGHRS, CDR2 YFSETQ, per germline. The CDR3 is CASSWTSGTPHYTF. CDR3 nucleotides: TGCGCCAGCAGCTGGACCTCCGGGACACCACACTACACCTTC.

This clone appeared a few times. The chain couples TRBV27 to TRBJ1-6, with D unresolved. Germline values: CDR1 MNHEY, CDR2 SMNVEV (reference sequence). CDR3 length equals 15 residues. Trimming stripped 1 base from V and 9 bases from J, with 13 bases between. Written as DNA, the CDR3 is TGTGCCAGCAGTTTATGGGGAGCCCGAGGTTCACCCCTCCACTTT. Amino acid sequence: CASSLWGARGSPLHF.

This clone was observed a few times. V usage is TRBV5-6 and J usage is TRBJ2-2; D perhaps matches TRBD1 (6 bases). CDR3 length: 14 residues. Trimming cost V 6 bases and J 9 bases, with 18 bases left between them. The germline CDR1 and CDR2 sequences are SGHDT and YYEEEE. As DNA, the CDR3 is TGTGCCAGCACCCGAATGACAGGCGGAAGGGAGCTGTTTTTT. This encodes CASTRMTGGRELFF.